This T cell receptor beta chain was retrieved from a study of blood T cell repertoires in COVID-19. Whole-study context: In each case, the material was cDNA or gDNA derived from T cells, B-cell-depleted T cells, or PBMCs.

Which cohort a participant joined came from the clinical history participants gave. Germline V CDR1 and CDR2: LGHDT, YNNKEL (reference sequence). V was cut by 0 bases and J by 0 bases, with 14 bases left in between. CDR3 length: 17 residues. Clones were sequenced by immunoSEQ multiplex PCR, and TCRdb holds only the in-frame ones, with some missing. The sample carries some 260,000 clones, 85% to 90% recorded once. The source is a man aged 35-49 years who had recovered from COVID-19. The V call is TRBV3-1 (or the pseudogene TRBV3-2), the J call TRBJ1-1; D is undetermined. Material for sequencing was PBMCs or T cells enriched from blood (not recorded which). In nucleotides, the CDR3 is TGTGCCAGCAGCCAAGATGAAAAGGGAGCCTTGAACACTGAAGCTTTCTTT. This sequence encodes CASSQDEKGALNTEAFF.